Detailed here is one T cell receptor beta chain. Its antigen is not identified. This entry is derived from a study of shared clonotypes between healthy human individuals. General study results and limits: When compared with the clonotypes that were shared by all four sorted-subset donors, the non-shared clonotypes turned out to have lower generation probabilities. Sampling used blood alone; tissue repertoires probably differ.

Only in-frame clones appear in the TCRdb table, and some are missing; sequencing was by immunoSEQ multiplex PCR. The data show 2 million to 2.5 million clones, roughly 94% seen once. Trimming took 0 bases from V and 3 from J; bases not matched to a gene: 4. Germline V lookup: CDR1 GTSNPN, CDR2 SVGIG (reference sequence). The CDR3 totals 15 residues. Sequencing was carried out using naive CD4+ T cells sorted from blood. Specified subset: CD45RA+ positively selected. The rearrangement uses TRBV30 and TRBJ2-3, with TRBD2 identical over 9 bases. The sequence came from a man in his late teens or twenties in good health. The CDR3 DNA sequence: TGTGCCTGGAGTGTAGCGGGGGGTGGGACAGATACGCAGTATTTT. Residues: CAWSVAGGGTDTQYF.